The entry that follows covers one T cell receptor beta chain sequence. What it binds is unknown. Germline assignment: CDR1 MDHEN and CDR2 SYDVKM. Losses at the gene ends were 7 bases for V and 3 bases for J; bases not matched to a gene: 9. This CDR3 contains 15 residues. The record originates from a study of cytomegalovirus exposure and HLA in healthy donors. Study-wide results and caveats: Donors belonging to an Asian-associated ancestry cluster reportedly showed fewer N-insertions in productive TCRs than the roughly 670-donor mean, according to what a later analysis found. The study labeled roughly 160 TCR beta chains cytomegalovirus-associated. Later on, a genetic analysis was performed. It linked a missense variant in DCLRE1C with V- and J-gene trimming of TCR beta. In an earlier analysis, productive rearrangement rates for most beta V segments clustered near 87% or 30%.

Primers included in the PCR were 60 Vbeta and 13 Jbeta primers. Only in-frame clones appear in the TCRdb table, and some are missing; sequencing was by immunoSEQ multiplex PCR. The sample has around 130,000 clones, about 70% seen once. This TCR derives from a woman between 40 and 50 years old in good health and CMV-seropositive. This chain uses TRBV28 with TRBJ1-2; TRBD1 matches 9 bases. The sample taken for sequencing was PBMCs. The CDR3 DNA reads as TGTGCCAGCATCACCGGGACAGGGAAGGACTATGGCTACACCTTC. It encodes CASITGTGKDYGYTF.